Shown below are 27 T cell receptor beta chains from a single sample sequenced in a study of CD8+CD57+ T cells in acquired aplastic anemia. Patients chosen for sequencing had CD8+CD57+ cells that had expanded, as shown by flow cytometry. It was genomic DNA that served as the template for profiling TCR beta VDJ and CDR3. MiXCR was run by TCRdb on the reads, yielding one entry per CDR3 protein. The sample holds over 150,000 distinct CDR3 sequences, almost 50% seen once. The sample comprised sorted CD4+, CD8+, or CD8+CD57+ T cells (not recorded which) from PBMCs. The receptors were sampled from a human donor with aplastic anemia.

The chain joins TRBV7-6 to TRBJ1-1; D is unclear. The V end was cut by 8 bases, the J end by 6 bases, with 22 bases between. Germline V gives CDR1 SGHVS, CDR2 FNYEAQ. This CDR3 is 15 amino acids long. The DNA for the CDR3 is TGTGCCAGCTACGGGGAGATTTCTAAGGAAGCTGAAGCTTTCTTT. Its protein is CASYGEISKEAEAFF. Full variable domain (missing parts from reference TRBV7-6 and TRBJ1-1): GAGVSQSPRYKVTKRGQDVALRCDPISGHVSLYWYRQALGQGPEFLTYFNYEAQQDKSGLPNDRFSAERPEGSISTLTIQRTEQRDSAMYRCASYGEISKEAEAFFGQGTRLTVV.

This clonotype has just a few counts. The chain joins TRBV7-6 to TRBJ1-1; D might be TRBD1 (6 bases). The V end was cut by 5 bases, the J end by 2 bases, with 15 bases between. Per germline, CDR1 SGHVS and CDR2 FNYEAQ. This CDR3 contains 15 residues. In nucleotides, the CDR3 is TGTGCCAGCAGCCGCTTAGGGACACTAAACACTGAAGCTTTCTTT. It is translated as CASSRLGTLNTEAFF.

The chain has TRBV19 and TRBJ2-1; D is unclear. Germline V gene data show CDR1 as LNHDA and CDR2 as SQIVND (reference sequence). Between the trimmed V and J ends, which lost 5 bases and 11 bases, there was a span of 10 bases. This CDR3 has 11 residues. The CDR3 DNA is TGTGCCAGTAGTCGTCGCCAGAAGCAGTTCTTC. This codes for CASSRRQKQFF.

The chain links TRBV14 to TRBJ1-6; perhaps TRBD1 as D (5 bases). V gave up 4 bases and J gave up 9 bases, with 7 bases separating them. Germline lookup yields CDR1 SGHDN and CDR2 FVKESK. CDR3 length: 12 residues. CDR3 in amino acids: CASSPGGSPLHF. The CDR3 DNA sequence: TGTGCCAGCAGCCCCGGGGGTTCACCCCTCCACTTT.

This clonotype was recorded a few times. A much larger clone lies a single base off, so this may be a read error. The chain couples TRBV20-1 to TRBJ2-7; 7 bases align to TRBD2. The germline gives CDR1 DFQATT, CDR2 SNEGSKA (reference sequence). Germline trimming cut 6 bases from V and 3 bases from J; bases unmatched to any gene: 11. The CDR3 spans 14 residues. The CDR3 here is CSASMGTINYEQYF. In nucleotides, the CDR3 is TGCAGTGCCTCCATGGGGACTATAAACTACGAGCAGTACTTC.

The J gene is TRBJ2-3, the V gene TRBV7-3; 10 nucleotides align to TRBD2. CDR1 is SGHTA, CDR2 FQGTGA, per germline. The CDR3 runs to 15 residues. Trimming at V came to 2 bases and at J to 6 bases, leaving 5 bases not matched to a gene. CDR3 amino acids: CASSLGAGGPDTQYF. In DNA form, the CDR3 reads TGTGCCAGCAGCTTAGGAGCGGGGGGGCCGGATACGCAGTATTTT. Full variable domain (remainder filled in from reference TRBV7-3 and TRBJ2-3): GAGVSQTPSNKVTEKGKYVELRCDPISGHTALYWYRQSLGQGPEFLIYFQGTGAADDSGLPNDRFFAVRPEGSVSTLKIQRTERGDSAVYLCASSLGAGGPDTQYFGPGTRLTVL.

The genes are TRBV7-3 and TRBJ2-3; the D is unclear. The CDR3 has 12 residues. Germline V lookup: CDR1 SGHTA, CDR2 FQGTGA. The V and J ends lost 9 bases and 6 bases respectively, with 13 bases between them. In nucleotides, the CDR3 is TGTGCCAGTAGGATCGACGGGGATACGCAGTATTTT. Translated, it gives CASRIDGDTQYF.

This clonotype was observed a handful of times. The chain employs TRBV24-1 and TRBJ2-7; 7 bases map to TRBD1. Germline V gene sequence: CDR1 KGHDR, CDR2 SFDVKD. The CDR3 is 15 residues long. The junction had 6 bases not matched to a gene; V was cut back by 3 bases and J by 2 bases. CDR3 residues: CATSDPRDSPYEQYF. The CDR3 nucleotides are TGTGCCACCAGTGATCCCCGGGACAGTCCCTACGAGCAGTACTTC.

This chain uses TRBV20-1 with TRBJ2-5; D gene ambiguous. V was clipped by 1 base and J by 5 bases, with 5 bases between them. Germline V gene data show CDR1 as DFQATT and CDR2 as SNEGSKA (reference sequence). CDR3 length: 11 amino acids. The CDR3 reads CSARGRETQYF. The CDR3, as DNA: TGCAGTGCTAGAGGAAGGGAGACCCAGTACTTC.

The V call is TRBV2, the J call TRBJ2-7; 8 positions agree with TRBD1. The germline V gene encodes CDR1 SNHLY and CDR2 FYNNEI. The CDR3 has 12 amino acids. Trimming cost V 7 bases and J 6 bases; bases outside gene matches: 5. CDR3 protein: CASTDRAGEQYF. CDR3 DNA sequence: TGTGCCAGCACGGACAGGGCGGGCGAGCAGTACTTC.

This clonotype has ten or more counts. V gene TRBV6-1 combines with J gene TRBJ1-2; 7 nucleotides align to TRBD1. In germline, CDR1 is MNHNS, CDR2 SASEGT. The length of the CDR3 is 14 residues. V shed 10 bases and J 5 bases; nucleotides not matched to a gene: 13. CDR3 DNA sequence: TGTGCCACCGGGGACAGAATGAAGGGATATGGCTACACCTTC. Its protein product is CATGDRMKGYGYTF.

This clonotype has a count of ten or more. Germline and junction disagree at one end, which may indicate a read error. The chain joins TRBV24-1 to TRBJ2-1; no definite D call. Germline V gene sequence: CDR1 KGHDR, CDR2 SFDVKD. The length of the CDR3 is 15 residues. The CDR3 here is CATSDPIGPANEQFF. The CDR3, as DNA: TGTGCCACCAGTGATCCAATTGGGCCAGCCAATGAGCAGTTCTTT.

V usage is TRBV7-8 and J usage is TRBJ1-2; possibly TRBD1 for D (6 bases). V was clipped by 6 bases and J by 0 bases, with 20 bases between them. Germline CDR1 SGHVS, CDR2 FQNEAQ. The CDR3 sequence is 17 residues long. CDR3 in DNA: TGTGCCAGCAGTTTATCGGGGGCCATCGGCGCTAACTATGGCTACACCTTC. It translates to CASSLSGAIGANYGYTF.

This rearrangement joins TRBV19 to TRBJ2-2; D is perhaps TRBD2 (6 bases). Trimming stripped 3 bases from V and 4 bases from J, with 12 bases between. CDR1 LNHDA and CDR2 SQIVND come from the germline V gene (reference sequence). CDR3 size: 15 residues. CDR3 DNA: TGTGCCAGTAGTATCAATAGCGGAGTCACCGGGGAGCTGTTTTTT. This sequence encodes CASSINSGVTGELFF.

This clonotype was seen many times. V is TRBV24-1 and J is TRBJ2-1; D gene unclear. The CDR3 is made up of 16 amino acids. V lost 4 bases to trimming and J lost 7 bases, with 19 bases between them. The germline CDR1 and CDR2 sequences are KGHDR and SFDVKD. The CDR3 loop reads CATSDPGRLGSNEQFF. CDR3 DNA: TGTGCCACCAGTGACCCTGGACGCCTTGGTAGTAATGAGCAGTTCTTC.

The CDR3 sequence: CASSPARDYGYTF. The CDR3 DNA reads as TGTGCCAGCAGCCCTGCCAGGGACTATGGCTACACCTTC. V and J are TRBV7-9 and TRBJ1-2; TRBD1 might be the D (5 bases). From germline, CDR1 is SEHNR and CDR2 FQNEAQ (reference sequence). CDR3 length: 13 residues. With 5 bases removed from V and 3 bases from J, the gap between germline ends came to 10 bases.

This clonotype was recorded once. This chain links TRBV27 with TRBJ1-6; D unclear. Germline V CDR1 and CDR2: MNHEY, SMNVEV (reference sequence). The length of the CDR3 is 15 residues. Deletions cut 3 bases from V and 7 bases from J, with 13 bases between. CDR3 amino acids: CASSFNRAGNSPLHF. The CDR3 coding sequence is TGTGCCAGCAGTTTCAACCGGGCTGGGAATTCACCCCTCCACTTT.

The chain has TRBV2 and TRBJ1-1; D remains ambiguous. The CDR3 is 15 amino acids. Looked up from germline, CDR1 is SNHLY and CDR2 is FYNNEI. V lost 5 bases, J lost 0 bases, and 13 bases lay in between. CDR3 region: CASSYSMPLNTEAFF. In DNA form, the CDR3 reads TGTGCCAGCAGTTACTCGATGCCCCTGAACACTGAAGCTTTCTTT. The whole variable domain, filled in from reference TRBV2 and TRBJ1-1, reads EPEVTQTPSHQVTQMGQEVILRCVPISNHLYFYWYRQILGQKVEFLVSFYNNEISEKSEIFDDQFSVERPDGSNFTLKIRSTKLEDSAMYFCASSYSMPLNTEAFFGQGTRLTVV.

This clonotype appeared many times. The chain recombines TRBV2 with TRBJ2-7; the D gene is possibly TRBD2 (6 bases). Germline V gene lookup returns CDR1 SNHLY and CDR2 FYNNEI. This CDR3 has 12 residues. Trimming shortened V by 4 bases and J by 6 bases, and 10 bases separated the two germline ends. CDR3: CASSVLAGEQYF. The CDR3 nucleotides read TGTGCCAGCAGTGTACTAGCTGGCGAGCAGTACTTC.

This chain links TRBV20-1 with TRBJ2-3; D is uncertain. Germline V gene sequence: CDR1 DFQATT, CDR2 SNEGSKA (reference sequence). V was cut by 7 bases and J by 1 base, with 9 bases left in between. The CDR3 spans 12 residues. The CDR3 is CSVSLGTDTQYF. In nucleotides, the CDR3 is TGCAGTGTTAGTCTTGGCACAGATACGCAGTATTTT.

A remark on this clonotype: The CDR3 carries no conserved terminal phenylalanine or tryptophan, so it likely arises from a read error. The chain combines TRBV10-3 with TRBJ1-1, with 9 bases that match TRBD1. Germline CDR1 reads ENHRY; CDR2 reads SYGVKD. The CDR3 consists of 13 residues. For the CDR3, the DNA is TGTGCCAGTTCGACAGGGGGGGACACTGGAGCTTTCCTT. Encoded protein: CASSTGGDTGAFL.

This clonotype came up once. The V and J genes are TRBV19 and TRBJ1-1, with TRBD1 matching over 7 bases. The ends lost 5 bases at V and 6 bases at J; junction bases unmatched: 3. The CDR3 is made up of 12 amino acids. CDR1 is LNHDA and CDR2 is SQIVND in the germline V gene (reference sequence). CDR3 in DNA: TGTGCCAGTAGTCACAGGGGACCTGAAGCTTTCTTT. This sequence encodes CASSHRGPEAFF.

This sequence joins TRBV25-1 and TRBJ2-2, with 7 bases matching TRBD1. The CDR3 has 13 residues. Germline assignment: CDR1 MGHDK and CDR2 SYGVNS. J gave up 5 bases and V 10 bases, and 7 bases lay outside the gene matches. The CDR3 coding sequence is TGTGCCACCCGACAGGGCGGAACCGGGGAGCTGTTTTTT. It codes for CATRQGGTGELFF. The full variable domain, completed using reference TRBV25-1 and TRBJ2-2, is EADIYQTPRYLVIGTGKKITLECSQTMGHDKMYWYQQDPGMELHLIHYSYGVNSTEKGDLSSESTVSRIRTEHFPLTLESARPSHTSQYLCATRQGGTGELFFGEGSRLTVL.

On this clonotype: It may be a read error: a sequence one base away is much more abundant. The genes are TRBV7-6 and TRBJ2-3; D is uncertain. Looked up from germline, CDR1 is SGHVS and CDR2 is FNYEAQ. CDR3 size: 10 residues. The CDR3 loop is CASSRDAQYF. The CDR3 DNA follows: TGTGCCAGCAGCAGAGATGCGCAGTATTTT.

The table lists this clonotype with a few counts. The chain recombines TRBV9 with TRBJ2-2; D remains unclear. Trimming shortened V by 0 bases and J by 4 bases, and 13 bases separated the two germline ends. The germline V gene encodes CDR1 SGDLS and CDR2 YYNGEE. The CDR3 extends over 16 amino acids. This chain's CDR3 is CASSVVPSDITGELFF. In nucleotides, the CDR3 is TGTGCCAGCAGCGTAGTCCCCAGCGACATCACCGGGGAGCTGTTTTTT.

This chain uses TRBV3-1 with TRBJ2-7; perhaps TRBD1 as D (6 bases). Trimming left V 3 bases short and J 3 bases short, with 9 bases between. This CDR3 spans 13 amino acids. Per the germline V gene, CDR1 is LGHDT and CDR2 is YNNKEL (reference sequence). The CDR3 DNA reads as TGTGCCAGCAGCCACCAGGGGATCTACGAGCAGTACTTC. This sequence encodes CASSHQGIYEQYF.

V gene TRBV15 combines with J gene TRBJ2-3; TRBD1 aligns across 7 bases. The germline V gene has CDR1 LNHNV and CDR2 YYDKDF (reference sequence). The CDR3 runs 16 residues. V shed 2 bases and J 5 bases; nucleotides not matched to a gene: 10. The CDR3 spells CATSRLPRTGVDTQYF. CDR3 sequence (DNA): TGTGCCACCAGCAGACTCCCCCGGACAGGTGTAGATACGCAGTATTTT.